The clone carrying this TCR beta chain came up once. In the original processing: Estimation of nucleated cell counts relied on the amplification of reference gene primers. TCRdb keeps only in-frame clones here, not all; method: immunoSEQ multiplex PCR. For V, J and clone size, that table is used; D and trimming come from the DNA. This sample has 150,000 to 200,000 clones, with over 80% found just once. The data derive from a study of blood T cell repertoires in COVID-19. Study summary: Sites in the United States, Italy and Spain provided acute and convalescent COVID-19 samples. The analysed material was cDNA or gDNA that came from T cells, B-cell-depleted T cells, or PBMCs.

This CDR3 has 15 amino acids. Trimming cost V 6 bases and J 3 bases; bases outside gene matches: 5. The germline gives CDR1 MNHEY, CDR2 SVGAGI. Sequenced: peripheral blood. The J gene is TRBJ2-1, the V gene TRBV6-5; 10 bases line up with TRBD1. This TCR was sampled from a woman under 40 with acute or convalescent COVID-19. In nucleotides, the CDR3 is TGTGCCAGCAGCTTCGGGACAGGGGTCTACAATGAGCAGTTCTTC. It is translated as CASSFGTGVYNEQFF.